One T cell receptor beta chain is described in this entry. How the authors handled the data: Nucleated cell number was recorded as an estimate derived from reference gene primer amplification. The protocol was immunoSEQ multiplex PCR, while the TCRdb copy is restricted to in-frame clones and leaves out a portion. V, J and clone size derive from that table, while D and trimming were established from the DNA sequence. The table records about 100,000 clones, roughly 90% of them present only once. The source of the sample is a study of blood T cell repertoires in COVID-19. The overall study: The study drew acute and convalescent COVID-19 samples from the United States, Italy and Spain. PBMCs, B-cell-depleted T cells, or T cells provided the cDNA or gDNA that made up the material.

Per germline, CDR1 MDHEN and CDR2 SYDVKM. The V and J ends lost 10 bases and 4 bases respectively, with 16 bases between them. This CDR3 spans 13 amino acids. The rearrangement uses TRBV28 and TRBJ1-1; maybe TRBD1 (6 bases). The receptor was derived from a man aged 25-45 years in a cohort sampled during active COVID-19. The sequencing sample was made of peripheral blood. The CDR3 sequence: CATTTGFTTEAFF. DNA for the CDR3: TGTGCCACTACAACAGGGTTCACCACTGAAGCTTTCTTT.